This T cell receptor beta chain was found in a study of cytomegalovirus exposure and HLA in healthy donors (dated by TCRdb to 2015 to 2018). General notes on the study: An earlier analysis of 587 of the donors reported 276 Gb of sequence data and 117 million unique TCR beta sequences obtained from some 200 million T cells. Roughly 300 gigabases of sequencing data and approximately 92 million unique TCR sequences made up an early release that covered approximately 700 HLA-typed donors. The genetic ancestry cluster associated with self-reported Caucasian donors included roughly 84% of the approximately 410 genotyped donors. The study aimed to test whether signatures of past pathogen exposure could be identified by cataloging public T cell receptors. The study used immunosequencing to profile the T cell repertoires of hundreds of subjects and linked those repertoires to cytomegalovirus serostatus. A separate validation cohort of approximately 120 different subjects was used in addition to the roughly 720-subject first cohort. To predict cytomegalovirus infection status, the study brought together high-throughput TCR immunosequencing, statistical association of individual TCRs with disease status, and machine learning. In a later analysis, previously published TCR beta repertoires from 550 to 750 donors were re-analyzed and high-resolution HLA genotyping was added so that TCR occurrence patterns could be studied. Rather than drawing on any new phenotypic data, the later analysis identified candidate immune exposures from TCR beta sequences and the way those sequences occurred across donors. An earlier analysis of approximately 640 of the donors applied high-throughput TCR beta sequencing to assess whether each TCR beta V gene segment acted as functional or pseudogenic. Donor age, sex, ethnicity and CMV serostatus were compiled together with the repertoire data. In a later genetic analysis, genome-wide SNP genotypes for about 65% of the roughly 700 donors were used, and that subset was treated as a discovery cohort. All discovery cohort repertoires had been generated using a single sequencing platform. HLA typing included class I and class II loci at four-digit resolution. Typing coverage differed by locus: A, B, C, DRB1 and DQB1 were typed in about 629-640 donors, DQA1 in about 510, DPA1 in around 600, and DPB1 in just under 490. Four or five DR-DQ haplotypes were handled as single units for association and clustering, since linkage in the cohort was strong. Across under 500 genotyped donors of the cohort, an average of approximately 200,000 unique TCR beta nucleotide sequences per donor were sequenced, and 15% to 20% of those sequences were non-productive. The study at large found these results: In a later analysis, around 17,000 TCR beta sequences were associated with specific HLA alleles at a false discovery rate of 0.05. Because counts were too low, some 17 rarely observed V segments, including chromosome 9 orphons, were excluded from the earlier analysis of some 590 of the donors. In a later analysis, most CMV-associated TCR beta chains were found to appear HLA-restricted, with HLA associations seemingly driven largely by CMV exposure. In vitro tests confirmed that a few of the cytomegalovirus-associated TCR beta chains recognize cytomegalovirus antigens. In a later analysis, TCR association rates were found to vary across HLA loci, with the most associated TCRs seen for DRB1 alleles and the fewest for HLA-C alleles. The study listed around 160 TCR beta chains as associated with cytomegalovirus. Sequencing depth was assumed to be roughly uniform across donors in the presence/absence analyses, though that assumption may not hold. The authors suggested that the approach could potentially be extended to other disease states and immunological phenotypes. A later genetic analysis reported fewer N-insertions in productive TCRs among donors in an Asian-associated ancestry cluster than the approximately 670-donor mean. An association between a missense DCLRE1C variant and V-gene and J-gene trimming of TCR beta chains was found in a later genetic analysis and replicated in an independent cohort. Only TCR beta chains were sequenced in this cohort, and the absence of alpha or paired-chain data limited detectable features. Correlated functional status among segregating V segments might reflect linkage disequilibrium, but an unknown experimental factor could not be ruled out. Some IMGT-functional V segments, including TRBV6-2 and TRBV6-3, could not be told apart with the 87-base-pair reads, so those segments were excluded. In an earlier analysis of fewer than 750 of the donors, most TCR beta V segments were observed in productive rearrangements about 87% or about 30% of the time, broadly matching IMGT annotations. Across donors, most TCR sequences were observed very rarely, whereas some public TCRs were present in many individuals. A further reported finding was that TCR beta sequences accurately predicted the HLA-A and HLA-B alleles for most subjects in the first cohort. For the cohort, immune exposure information was limited to CMV serostatus. Several of the top co-occurrence clusters appeared to be linked to parvovirus B19, influenza, CMV and Epstein-Barr virus, according to a later analysis. A later analysis found that HLA-associated TCR beta chains were more clonally expanded and had lower generation probabilities than equally common non-associated chains. Because HLA typing was unavailable for some donors at each locus, only the typed subset was used in association tests. Cytomegalovirus status was reported to be diagnosed by the classifier with high specificity and sensitivity in both the original and validation cohorts. Assigning TCR associations to individual alleles was difficult when HLA alleles, especially DR and DQ, strongly co-occurred. A group of highly shared sequence variants was considered likely to be a technical artifact of the sequencing pipeline.

V is pared back by 0 bases and J by 4 bases, with 9 bases lying between the germline termini. The germline V gene sets CDR1 to MNHEY and CDR2 to SVGAGI. The CDR3 runs 15 residues from the cysteine to the phenylalanine. Kept here is only the CDR3 DNA, which spans 45 bases and is read in frame from base 1. The receptor library was made with the immunoSEQ multiplex PCR assay. For the multiplex PCR, a mixture combining 60 forward primers for TCR Vbeta segments and 13 reverse primers for TCR Jbeta segments was used. The CDR3 region of rearranged TCR beta genes was amplified from genomic DNA by a multiplex PCR assay. The amplified TCR beta libraries were sequenced on the Illumina HiSeq System as 87-base-pair reads. The authors processed their data as follows. A later analysis counted tens of millions of unique TCR beta chains across the 700 or so repertoires, and around 12 million of these chains were shared by at least two donors. To remove PCR and sequencing errors, raw reads were error-corrected and collapsed into unique sequences using a nearest-neighbor algorithm that merged closely related sequences. Alignment of CDR3 sequences to IMGT reference sequences was used to assign V, D and J gene segments. Each retained sequence needed at least a six-nucleotide match to both a V gene segment and a J gene segment. Rearrangements were called productive when the CDR3 lacked stop codons and stayed in frame with V and J; all others were non-productive. Following IMGT convention, CDR3 was defined as the stretch from the second conserved V-encoded cysteine up to the conserved J-encoded phenylalanine. Sequences without an unambiguous match to a single V gene segment were excluded from the earlier analysis of about 630 of the donors. In an earlier analysis of approximately 550 of the donors, V segments were called functional above 56.7% productive rearrangements and were called segregating when the between-donor standard deviation exceeded 5%. A statistical classification framework was developed to diagnose cytomegalovirus status using the catalog of TCR beta chain sequences. In a later analysis, V and J genes were assigned by comparing TCR nucleotide sequences against IMGT/GENE-DB human TR gene sequences. Using the TCRdist pipeline, a later analysis assigned CDR3 sequences along with most-parsimonious VDJ recombination scenarios. In a later analysis, each TCR beta chain was defined by its CDR3 amino acid sequence together with its V-gene family, and reads lacking a unique V-gene family were excluded. As a way to deal with suspected cross-contamination and a sequencing artifact, a later analysis dropped under 600 nucleotide sequences that were highly shared and had low generation probability. For each public chain, a later analysis derived a clonal expansion index from normalized ranks of inferred template counts within each repertoire. In a later analysis, generation probabilities were computed using a VDJ recombination model fitted to out-of-frame rearrangements, and the results were checked against IGoR. In a later analysis, hypergeometric tests were used to score TCR-TCR, TCR-HLA and TCR-CMV co-occurrence, with a repertoire-size bias correction applied to TCR pairs. A later analysis estimated false discovery rates by permuting HLA or CMV assignments 20 times. In a later analysis, co-occurring TCRs were grouped using DBSCAN, with TCRdist sequence similarity added in when clustering inside HLA-allele-positive subsets. Repertoires with fewer than 30,000 or more than 120,000 public chains were left out of co-occurrence clustering, as were a few repertoires with anomalous nucleotide sharing. The clones in this table, taken by TCRdb from immuneACCESS, are in-frame only. Not every clone is retained; where verified, under half of the shortfall comes from an unresolved V gene, and the cause of the rest is unknown. V and J calls and clone size come straight from that table; D and trimming were deduced from the DNA. The table for this sample lists 110,000 or so clones; about 79% of them were counted only once. Together, the top ten hold more than 2% of the sample.

The cohort consisted of 600 to 750 healthy bone marrow donors. All cohort members were sampled while nominally healthy, although unrecorded immune exposures were likely present. CMV serostatus was recorded as positive for some 300 and negative for about 50% of the roughly 670 cohort members, whereas no CMV serostatus was recorded for the donor in question. Every donor gave a peripheral blood sample, and the peripheral blood mononuclear cells from that sample were used for TCR beta sequencing. Genomic DNA extraction from the blood cell samples was performed with the Qiagen DNeasy Blood Extraction Kit. As to this clone: The antigen it binds to is not known. Qualities for individual bases were not recorded, and no much larger clone is one base off.

Recombination connected TRBV6-5 to TRBJ1-4, and perhaps TRBD1 as D gene, on 5 matching bases. Sequencing was performed on PBMCs. This TCR was sampled from a human donor in good health. The CDR3: CASSYSGDRNEKLFF. The DNA reads TGTGCCAGCAGTTACTCAGGGGATCGTAATGAAAAACTGTTTTTT.